This TCR beta chain emerged from a study of blood T cell repertoires in COVID-19. Study-level background: Samples of COVID-19 (acute and convalescent) were obtained from the United States, Italy and Spain.

This CDR3 has 12 residues. CDR1 and CDR2 from the germline V gene are MDHEN and SYDVKM. V shed 7 bases and J 8 bases; nucleotides not matched to a gene: 7. Data came from immunoSEQ multiplex PCR; TCRdb stores just in-frame clones and leaves some out. The sample consists of roughly 100,000 clones, 70% to 90% of them appearing once. What was sequenced was peripheral blood. The gene calls are TRBV28 and TRBJ1-2, with 7 bases that match TRBD1. The sequence was collected from a woman in her sixties or seventies with acute or convalescent COVID-19. DNA of the CDR3: TGTGCCAGCAACACCCAGGGGGGAGGCTACACCTTC. Its protein product is CASNTQGGGYTF.